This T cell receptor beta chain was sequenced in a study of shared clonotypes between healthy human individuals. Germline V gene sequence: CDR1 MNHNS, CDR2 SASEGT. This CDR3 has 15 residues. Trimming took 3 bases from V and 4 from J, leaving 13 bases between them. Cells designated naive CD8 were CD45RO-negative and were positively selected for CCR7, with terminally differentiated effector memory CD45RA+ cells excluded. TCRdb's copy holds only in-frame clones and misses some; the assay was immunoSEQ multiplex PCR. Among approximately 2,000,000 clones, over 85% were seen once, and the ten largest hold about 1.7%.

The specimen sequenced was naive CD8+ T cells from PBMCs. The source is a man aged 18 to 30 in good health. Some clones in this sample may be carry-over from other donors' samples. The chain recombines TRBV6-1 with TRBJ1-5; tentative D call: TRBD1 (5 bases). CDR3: CASSDRGVGNQPQHF. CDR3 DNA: TGTGCCAGCAGTGATAGAGGGGTGGGTAATCAGCCCCAGCATTTT.